This TCR beta chain was identified during a study of tumor and adjacent non-tumor tissue in lung cancer. This sample's RNA came from whole unsorted tissue. More than 3 cm separated this lung sample from the edge of the tumor. Newly diagnosed lung cancer patients had thoracic surgery in China, August–November 2014, without prior chemotherapy. A modified ARM-PCR protocol with three rounds of nested PCR amplified TCRbeta. Via MiXCR, TCRdb re-called the multiplex PCR reads, giving one row per CDR3 protein. Here the sample spans 60,000 to 100,000 distinct CDR3 sequences, more than 65% being singletons. The CDR3 length is 16 residues. CDR1 MGHRA and CDR2 YSYEKL come from the germline V gene. Comment on this clonotype: The junction departs from the called germline gene at one end, perhaps through a read error.

The origin of this receptor is a man in his 70s with non-small cell lung cancer. The chain combines TRBV4-1 with TRBJ1-4; TRBD1 is a possible D gene (6 bases). What was sequenced was distant non-tumor lung tissue. The CDR3: CASSQIRGQRSEKLFF. The DNA for the CDR3 is TGCGCCAGCAGCCAGATACGGGGGCAGAGGAGCGAAAAACTGTTCTTT.